This entry concerns a single T cell receptor beta chain. What it recognizes is unknown. Only in-frame clones appear in the TCRdb table, and some are missing; sequencing was by immunoSEQ multiplex PCR. The profile shows some 120,000 clones, around 89% of them singletons. The data stem from a study of T cell responses to AZD1222 COVID-19 vaccine. This CDR3 has 15 residues. The V and J ends lost 1 base and 0 bases respectively, with 10 bases between them. Germline lookup yields CDR1 SGHTA and CDR2 FQGNSA. Broader study findings: At baseline, just a handful of AZD1222 recipients tested seropositive. An increase in Spike-specific TCR breadth and depth was observed after two AZD1222 doses.

The sample in question was peripheral blood, obtained on day 0 of MenACWY control vaccination. The chain employs TRBV7-2 and TRBJ2-7, with D possibly being TRBD2 (6 bases). The receptor's source is an adult in good health. The CDR3 spells CASSLVAETSYEQYF. As DNA, the CDR3 is TGTGCCAGCAGCTTAGTAGCGGAGACCTCCTACGAGCAGTACTTC. Using reference TRBV7-2 and TRBJ2-7 for the parts outside the CDR3, the full variable domain is GAGVSQSPSNKVTEKGKDVELRCDPISGHTALYWYRQSLGQGLEFLIYFQGNSAPDKSGLPSDRFSAERTGGSVSTLTIQRTQQEDSAVYLCASSLVAETSYEQYFGPGTRLTVT.